This T cell receptor (beta chain) was documented in a study of cytomegalovirus exposure and HLA in healthy donors. Vbeta (60) and Jbeta (13) primers were used in the PCR. Assay used: immunoSEQ multiplex PCR; TCRdb lists only in-frame clones, some missing. The sample has roughly 90,000 clones; 70% to 80% are singletons. Germline lookup yields CDR1 MNHEY and CDR2 SVGAGI. CDR3 length equals 16 residues. V lost 4 bases, J lost 10 bases, and 25 bases lay in between. The chain combines TRBV6-5 with TRBJ1-1, with D tentatively TRBD1 (6 bases). The material sequenced was PBMCs. This receptor was obtained from a man aged 25-45 years in good health and CMV-seropositive. The CDR3 nucleotides read TGTGCCAGCAGTTCCCGCTCGGCGGGGGGCGATATGGGAGCTTTCTTT. Translation gives CASSSRSAGGDMGAFF.